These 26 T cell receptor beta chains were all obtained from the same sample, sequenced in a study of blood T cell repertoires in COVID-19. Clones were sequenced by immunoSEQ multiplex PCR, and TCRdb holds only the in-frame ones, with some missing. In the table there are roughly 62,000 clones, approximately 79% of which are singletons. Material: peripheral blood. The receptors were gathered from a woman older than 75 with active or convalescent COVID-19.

The CDR3 DNA sequence: TGCGCCAGCAGCCCAAGGACTAGCGGGTTTATCGGGGAGCTGTTTTTT. This gives the protein CASSPRTSGFIGELFF. The V gene is TRBV5-1, the J gene TRBJ2-2, with 11 positions matching TRBD2. The CDR3 has 16 residues. CDR1 is SGHRS and CDR2 is YFSETQ in the germline V gene. V lost 4 bases to trimming and J lost 7 bases; unmatched junction nucleotides: 9.

The CDR3 nucleotides read TGTGCCAGCAGTGAATTGGTTGGGACAGGACCCTACGAGCAGTACTTC. The encoded protein is CASSELVGTGPYEQYF. The chain has TRBV2 and TRBJ2-7; 8 bases fit TRBD1. V was pared by 2 bases and J by 2 bases, with 8 bases of the junction left unmatched. From germline, CDR1 is SNHLY and CDR2 FYNNEI. There are 16 residues in the CDR3.

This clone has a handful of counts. The CDR3 DNA follows: TGTGCCAGTAAAGCGACAGGGGCTCGCAATCAGCCCCAGCATTTT. Protein: CASKATGARNQPQHF. This rearrangement joins TRBV19 to TRBJ1-5, with TRBD1 matching 8 bases. Germline CDR1 and CDR2: LNHDA and SQIVND (reference sequence). V was pared by 7 bases and J by 2 bases, with 7 bases of the junction left unmatched. The CDR3 has 15 residues.

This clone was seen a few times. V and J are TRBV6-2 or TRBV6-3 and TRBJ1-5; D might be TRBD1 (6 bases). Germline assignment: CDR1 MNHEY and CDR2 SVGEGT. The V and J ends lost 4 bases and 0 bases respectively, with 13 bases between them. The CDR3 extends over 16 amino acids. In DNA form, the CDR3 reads TGTGCCAGCAGTTCGTTGGACAGCTATAGCAATCAGCCCCAGCATTTT. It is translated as CASSSLDSYSNQPQHF.

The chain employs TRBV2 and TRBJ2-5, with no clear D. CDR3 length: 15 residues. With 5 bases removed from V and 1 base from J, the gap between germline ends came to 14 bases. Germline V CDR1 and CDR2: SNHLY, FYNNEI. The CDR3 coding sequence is TGTGCCAGCAGTCAGAGGTCGGTTAGCCAAGAGACCCAGTACTTC. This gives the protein CASSQRSVSQETQYF.

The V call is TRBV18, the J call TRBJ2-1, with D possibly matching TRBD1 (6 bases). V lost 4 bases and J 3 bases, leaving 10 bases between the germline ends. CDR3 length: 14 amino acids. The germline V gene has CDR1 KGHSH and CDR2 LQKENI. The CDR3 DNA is TGTGCCAGCTCACAAAACAGGGACTACAATGAGCAGTTCTTC. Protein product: CASSQNRDYNEQFF.

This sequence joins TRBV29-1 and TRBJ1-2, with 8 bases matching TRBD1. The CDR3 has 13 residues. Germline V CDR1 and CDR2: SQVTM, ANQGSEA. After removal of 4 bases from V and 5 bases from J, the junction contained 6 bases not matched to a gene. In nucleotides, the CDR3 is TGCAGCGTTGCCAGGGGGCAGCAGTATGGCTACACCTTC. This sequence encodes CSVARGQQYGYTF.

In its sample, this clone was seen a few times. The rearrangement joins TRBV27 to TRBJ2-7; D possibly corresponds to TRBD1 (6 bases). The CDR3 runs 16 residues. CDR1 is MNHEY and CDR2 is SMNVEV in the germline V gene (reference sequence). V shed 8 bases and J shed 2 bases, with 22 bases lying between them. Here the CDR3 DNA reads TGTGCCAGCGGGAGACCGGACAGATCCCTACCCTACGAGCAGTACTTC. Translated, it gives CASGRPDRSLPYEQYF.

As DNA, the CDR3 is TGTGCCAGTAGTGGAGGACAGGGTAGGGGCACAGATACGCAGTATTTT. It is translated as CASSGGQGRGTDTQYF. The chain uses TRBV19 and TRBJ2-3; 8 nucleotides agree with TRBD1. This CDR3 has 16 amino acids. V lost 5 bases, J lost 1 base, and 8 bases stayed unmatched. The germline V gene has CDR1 LNHDA and CDR2 SQIVND (reference sequence).

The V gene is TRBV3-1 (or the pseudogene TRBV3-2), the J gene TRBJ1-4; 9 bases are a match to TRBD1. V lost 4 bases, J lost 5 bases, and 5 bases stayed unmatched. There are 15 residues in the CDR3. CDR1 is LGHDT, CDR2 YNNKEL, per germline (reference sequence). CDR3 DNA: TGTGCCAGCAGCCCTGGGACAGGGCGGAATGAAAAACTGTTTTTT. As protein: CASSPGTGRNEKLFF.

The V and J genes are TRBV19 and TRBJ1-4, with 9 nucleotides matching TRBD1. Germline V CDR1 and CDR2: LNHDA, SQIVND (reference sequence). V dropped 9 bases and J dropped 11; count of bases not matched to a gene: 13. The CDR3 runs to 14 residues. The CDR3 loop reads CASAKPGQGRKLFF. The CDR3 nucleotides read TGTGCCAGCGCTAAACCGGGACAGGGTAGGAAACTGTTTTTT.

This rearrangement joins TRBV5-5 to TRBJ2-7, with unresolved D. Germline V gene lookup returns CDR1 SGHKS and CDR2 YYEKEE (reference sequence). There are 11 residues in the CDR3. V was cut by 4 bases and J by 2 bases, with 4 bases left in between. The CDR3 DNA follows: TGTGCCAGCAGCCCAGCCTACGAGCAGTACTTC. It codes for CASSPAYEQYF.

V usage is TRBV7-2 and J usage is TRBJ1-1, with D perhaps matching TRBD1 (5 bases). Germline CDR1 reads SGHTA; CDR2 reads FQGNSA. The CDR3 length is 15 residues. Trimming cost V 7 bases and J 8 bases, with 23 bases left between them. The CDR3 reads CASTGDWGSISEAFF. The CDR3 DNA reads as TGTGCCAGCACCGGGGACTGGGGGTCCATATCCGAAGCTTTCTTT.

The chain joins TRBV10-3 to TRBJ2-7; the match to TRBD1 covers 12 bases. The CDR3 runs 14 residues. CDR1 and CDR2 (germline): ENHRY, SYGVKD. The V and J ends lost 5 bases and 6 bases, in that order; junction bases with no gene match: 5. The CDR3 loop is CAISPGQGASEQYF. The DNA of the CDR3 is TGTGCCATCAGTCCGGGACAGGGGGCTTCCGAGCAGTACTTC.

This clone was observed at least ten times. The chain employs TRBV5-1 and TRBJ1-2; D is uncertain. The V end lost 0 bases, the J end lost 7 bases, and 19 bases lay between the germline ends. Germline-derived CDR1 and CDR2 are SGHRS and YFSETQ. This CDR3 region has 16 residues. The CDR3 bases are TGCGCCAGCAGCTTGGGAGGAACCTCCCGGGCGGGTGGCTACACCTTC. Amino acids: CASSLGGTSRAGGYTF.

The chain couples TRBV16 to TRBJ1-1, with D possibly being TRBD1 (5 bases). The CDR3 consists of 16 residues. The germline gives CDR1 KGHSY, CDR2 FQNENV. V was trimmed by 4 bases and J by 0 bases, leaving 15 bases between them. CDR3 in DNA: TGTGCCAGCAGCCTTAGGGGTGGAACGATGAACACTGAAGCTTTCTTT. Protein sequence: CASSLRGGTMNTEAFF.

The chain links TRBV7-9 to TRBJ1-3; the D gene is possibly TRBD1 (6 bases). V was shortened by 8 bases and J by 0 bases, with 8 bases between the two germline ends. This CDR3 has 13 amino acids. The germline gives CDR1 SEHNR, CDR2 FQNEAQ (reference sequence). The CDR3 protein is CASLRGSGNTIYF. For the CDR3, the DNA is TGTGCCAGCCTCAGGGGCTCTGGAAACACCATATATTTT. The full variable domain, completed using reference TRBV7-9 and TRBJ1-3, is DTGVSQNPRHKITKRGQNVTFRCDPISEHNRLYWYRQTLGQGPEFLTYFQNEAQLEKSRLLSDRFSAERPKGSFSTLEIQRTEQGDSAMYLCASLRGSGNTIYFGEGSWLTVV.

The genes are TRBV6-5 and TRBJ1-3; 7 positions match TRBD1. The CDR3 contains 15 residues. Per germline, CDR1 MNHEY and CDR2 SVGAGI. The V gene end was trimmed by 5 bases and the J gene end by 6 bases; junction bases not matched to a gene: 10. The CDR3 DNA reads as TGTGCCAGCAGTCCCCGCAGACAGGGTTTAAACACCATATATTTT. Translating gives CASSPRRQGLNTIYF.

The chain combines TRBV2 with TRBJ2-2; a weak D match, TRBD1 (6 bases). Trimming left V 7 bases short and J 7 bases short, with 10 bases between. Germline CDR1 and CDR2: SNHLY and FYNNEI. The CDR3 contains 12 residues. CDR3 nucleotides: TGTGCCAGCAACACAGGGTACGGGGAGCTGTTTTTT. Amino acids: CASNTGYGELFF.

CDR3 sequence reads: CGVSPGTGNYGYTF. The DNA of the CDR3 is TGTGGGGTCAGCCCCGGGACAGGGAACTATGGCTACACCTTC. The chain employs TRBV30 and TRBJ1-2; 9 bases align to TRBD1. Germline V gene data show CDR1 as GTSNPN and CDR2 as SVGIG (reference sequence). This CDR3 contains 14 residues.

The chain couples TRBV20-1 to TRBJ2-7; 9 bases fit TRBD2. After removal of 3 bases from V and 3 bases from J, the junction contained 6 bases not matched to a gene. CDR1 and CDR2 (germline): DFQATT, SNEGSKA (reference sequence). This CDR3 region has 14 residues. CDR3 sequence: CSASRTSVGYEQYF. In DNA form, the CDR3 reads TGCAGTGCTAGTCGGACTAGCGTGGGCTACGAGCAGTACTTC.

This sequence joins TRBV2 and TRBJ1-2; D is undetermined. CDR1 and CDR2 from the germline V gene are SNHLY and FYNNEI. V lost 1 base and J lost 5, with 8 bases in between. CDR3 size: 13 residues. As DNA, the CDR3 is TGTGCCAGCAGTGAAGTAACGGGGTATGGCTACACCTTC. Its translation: CASSEVTGYGYTF. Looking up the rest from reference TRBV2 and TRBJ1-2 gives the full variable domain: EPEVTQTPSHQVTQMGQEVILRCVPISNHLYFYWYRQILGQKVEFLVSFYNNEISEKSEIFDDQFSVERPDGSNFTLKIRSTKLEDSAMYFCASSEVTGYGYTFGSGTRLTVV.

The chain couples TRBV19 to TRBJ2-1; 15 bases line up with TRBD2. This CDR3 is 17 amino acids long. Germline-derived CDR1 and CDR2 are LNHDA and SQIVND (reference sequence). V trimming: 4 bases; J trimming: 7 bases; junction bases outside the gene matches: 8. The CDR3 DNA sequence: TGTGCCAGTAGTACCCGGACTAGCGGGGGGGCGAAAAATGAGCAGTTCTTC. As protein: CASSTRTSGGAKNEQFF.

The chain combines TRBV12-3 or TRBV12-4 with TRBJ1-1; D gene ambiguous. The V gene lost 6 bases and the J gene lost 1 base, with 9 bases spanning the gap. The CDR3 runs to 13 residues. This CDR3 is CASRGSGNTEAFF. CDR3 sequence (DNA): TGTGCCAGCAGGGGTTCGGGGAACACTGAAGCTTTCTTT.

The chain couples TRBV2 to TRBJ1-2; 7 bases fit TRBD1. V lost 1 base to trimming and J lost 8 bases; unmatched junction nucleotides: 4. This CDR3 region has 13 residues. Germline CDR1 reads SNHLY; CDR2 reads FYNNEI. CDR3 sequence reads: CASSEGRGRGYTF. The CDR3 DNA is TGTGCCAGCAGTGAAGGAAGGGGGCGAGGCTACACCTTC. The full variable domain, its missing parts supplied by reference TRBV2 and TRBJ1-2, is EPEVTQTPSHQVTQMGQEVILRCVPISNHLYFYWYRQILGQKVEFLVSFYNNEISEKSEIFDDQFSVERPDGSNFTLKIRSTKLEDSAMYFCASSEGRGRGYTFGSGTRLTVV.

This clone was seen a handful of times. CDR3 residues: CASSPTRGNQPQHF. CDR3 DNA sequence: TGTGCCAGCTCACCGACCCGGGGCAATCAGCCCCAGCATTTT. This chain joins TRBV18 and TRBJ1-5; D is ambiguous. Germline CDR1 reads KGHSH; CDR2 reads LQKENI. The CDR3 length is 14 residues. V was shortened by 3 bases and J by 2 bases, with 8 bases between the two germline ends.